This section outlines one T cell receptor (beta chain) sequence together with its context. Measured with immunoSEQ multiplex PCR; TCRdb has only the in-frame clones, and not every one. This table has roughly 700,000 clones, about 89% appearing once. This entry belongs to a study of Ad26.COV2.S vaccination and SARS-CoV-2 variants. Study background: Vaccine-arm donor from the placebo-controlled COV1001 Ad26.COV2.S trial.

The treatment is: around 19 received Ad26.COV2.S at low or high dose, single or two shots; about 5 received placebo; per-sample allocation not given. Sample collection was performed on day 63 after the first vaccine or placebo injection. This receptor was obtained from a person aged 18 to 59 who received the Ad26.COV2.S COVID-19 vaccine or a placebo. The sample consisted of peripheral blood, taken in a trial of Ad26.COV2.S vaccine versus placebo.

The CDR3 protein is CASSIGTFSGANVLTF. As DNA, the CDR3 is TGTGCCAGTAGTATAGGTACTTTCTCTGGGGCCAACGTCCTGACTTTC. This chain connects TRBV19 to TRBJ2-6; no definite D call. This CDR3 is 16 amino acids long. Between the trimmed V and J ends, which lost 1 base and 0 bases, there was a span of 7 bases. The germline V gene has CDR1 LNHDA and CDR2 SQIVND (reference sequence).